Below, one T cell receptor beta chain is given with its context. The antigen remains unidentified. The data were taken from a study of blood T cells in healthy people across ages. Samples each had at least 5 micrograms of total RNA extracted. Whole-study findings and limits: Comparison with aged donors showed that long-lived donors had more naive CD4+ cells and higher diversity.

The authors ran a second PCR of roughly 6 to 12 cycles using a sample-barcoded 5' primer and a J-beta primer mix. One entry per CDR3 protein results from TCRdb running MiXCR on the 5' RACE reads. The sample carries 350,000 to 450,000 distinct CDR3 sequences, about half recorded once. Sequences were obtained from blood. This receptor was identified in a man in his 60s in good health.

The CDR3 loop reads CASSLAGWGNNEQFF. In DNA, the CDR3 is TGTGCCAGCAGCTTAGCAGGGTGGGGGAACAATGAGCAGTTCTTC. This chain links TRBV7-2 with TRBJ2-1; D assignment may be TRBD1 or TRBD2 (5 bases each). Germline CDR1 SGHTA, CDR2 FQGNSA. This CDR3 comprises 15 residues. The ends were cut back, 0 bases at V and 5 bases at J, with 11 bases in the middle.